A single sample is the source of the 5 T cell receptor beta chains below, sequenced in a study of blood T cell repertoires in COVID-19 (TCRdb year 2020). The library was prepared using the immunoSEQ multiplex PCR assay. The table comes from immuneACCESS by way of TCRdb, which keeps in-frame sequences with V and J called. Part of the clones is missing from these tables; in studies checked, under half for an unresolved V gene and the rest for unknown reasons. In all, the sample holds 120,000 or so clones, and around 85% of those were seen once. Clones ranked in the top ten supply roughly 15% of the sample. Sample: peripheral blood. All receptors derive from a woman aged 45-60 years with acute or convalescent COVID-19.

The chain recombines TRBV27 with TRBJ1-6, with D unresolved. This CDR3 is built from 16 residues. V lost 2 bases and J 3 bases, leaving 11 bases between the germline ends. The germline CDR1 and CDR2 sequences are MNHEY and SMNVEV (reference sequence). The CDR3 reads CASSLRQTSYNSPLHF. Written as DNA, the CDR3 is TGTGCCAGCAGTTTACGGCAGACAAGCTATAATTCACCCCTCCACTTT.

The V call is TRBV3-1 (or the pseudogene TRBV3-2), the J call TRBJ2-3, with D possibly being TRBD1 (5 bases). Germline V CDR1 and CDR2: LGHDT, YNNKEL (reference sequence). Between the trimmed V and J ends, which lost 3 bases and 2 bases, there was a span of 9 bases. The CDR3 covers 14 residues. The CDR3: CASSQGRFTDTQYF. In DNA, the CDR3 is TGTGCCAGCAGCCAGGGGCGGTTCACAGATACGCAGTATTTT.

This chain connects TRBV11-2 to TRBJ1-2, with TRBD1 identical over 10 bases. Germline V lookup: CDR1 SGHAT, CDR2 FQNNGV. V lost 5 bases to trimming and J lost 5 bases; unmatched junction nucleotides: 11. There are 16 residues in the CDR3. CDR3 sequence reads: CASSAGQGNFLYGYTF. DNA of the CDR3: TGTGCCAGCAGCGCGGGACAGGGGAATTTTCTTTATGGCTACACCTTC.

V and J are TRBV11-2 and TRBJ2-7, with D possibly matching TRBD1 (6 bases). This CDR3 has 15 residues. V dropped 6 bases and J dropped 1 base, with 16 bases sitting between them. Germline V gives CDR1 SGHAT, CDR2 FQNNGV. CDR3: CASSQSPTGSYEQYF. In DNA, the CDR3 is TGTGCCAGCAGTCAATCACCTACAGGGTCCTACGAGCAGTACTTC.

J is TRBJ2-3 and V is TRBV5-8; 8 bases line up with TRBD2. This CDR3 has 16 residues. The trim removed 0 bases at V and 1 base at J, leaving 4 bases unmatched. The germline CDR1 and CDR2 sequences are SGHTS and YDEGEE. The CDR3 spells CASSLGLAGGTDTQYF. The CDR3 DNA follows: TGTGCCAGCAGCTTGGGGCTAGCGGGTGGCACAGATACGCAGTATTTT.